These T cell receptor beta chains were read from a single sample in a study of T-cell memory formation after mild COVID-19. One entry per CDR3 protein results from TCRdb running MiXCR on the 5' RACE reads. Of hundreds of thousands of distinct CDR3 sequences listed, around 20% are singletons. The material sequenced was PBMCs or a T cell subset sorted from them (not recorded which). Every receptor here comes from an adult woman who had mild COVID-19 (a few samples of this study predate the infection). Cell type and time point are not known. CDR3s leave out the opening cysteine and the closing phenylalanine or tryptophan. Fields, in order: clone size, D gene, V gene, CDR3 protein. D genes are given only for firm matches. Not every row has a clone size; where given, it reads once, few, many or a size class.

clone size: few
D gene: .
V gene: TRBV18
CDR3 protein: ASSPDSPLYGYT

clone size: .
D gene: TRBD2
V gene: TRBV20-1
CDR3 protein: SARPLTSGGYEQF

clone size: few
D gene: TRBD2
V gene: TRBV18
CDR3 protein: ASSPPASGSYEQY

clone size: few
D gene: TRBD1
V gene: TRBV18
CDR3 protein: ASSPWGTAHNEQF

clone size: .
D gene: TRBD2
V gene: TRBV6-5
CDR3 protein: ASSYGLAGSGTDTQY

clone size: few
D gene: .
V gene: TRBV29-1
CDR3 protein: SVPGLNGYT

clone size: .
D gene: .
V gene: TRBV2
CDR3 protein: ASSDGAFEQF

clone size: few
D gene: .
V gene: TRBV27
CDR3 protein: ASRSGLATDTQY

clone size: .
D gene: .
V gene: TRBV4-2
CDR3 protein: ASSQEGTGGRSTDTQY

clone size: .
D gene: .
V gene: TRBV24-1
CDR3 protein: ATSDPTSTTAEQF

clone size: .
D gene: .
V gene: TRBV20-1
CDR3 protein: SARMGKGVYEQY

clone size: many
D gene: TRBD2
V gene: TRBV30
CDR3 protein: AWSAAGGQF

clone size: .
D gene: TRBD1
V gene: TRBV7-9
CDR3 protein: ASSATGQNSNQPQH

clone size: .
D gene: .
V gene: TRBV10-3
CDR3 protein: AISEFLGQRETQY

clone size: .
D gene: TRBD1
V gene: TRBV29-1
CDR3 protein: SVAGDRGGKLF

clone size: many
D gene: TRBD1
V gene: TRBV29-1
CDR3 protein: SVLGQGVTEAF

clone size: once
D gene: .
V gene: TRBV4-1
CDR3 protein: ASLLDLGPSNTGELF

clone size: few
D gene: TRBD1
V gene: TRBV6-5
CDR3 protein: ASRSGQADSYEQY

clone size: many
D gene: TRBD2
V gene: TRBV7-4
CDR3 protein: ASRPISLRLRGGNEQF

clone size: .
D gene: TRBD2
V gene: TRBV11-1
CDR3 protein: DSSLGTSGTGELF

clone size: .
D gene: .
V gene: TRBV11-2
CDR3 protein: ASSSIPDLPYEQY

clone size: few
D gene: .
V gene: TRBV4-2
CDR3 protein: ASSQRRDSSSYEQY

clone size: few
D gene: .
V gene: TRBV6-2/TRBV6-3
CDR3 protein: ASSYHNTNTGELF

clone size: .
D gene: .
V gene: TRBV4-1
CDR3 protein: ASSQDGQRNQPQH

clone size: few
D gene: TRBD1
V gene: TRBV6-5
CDR3 protein: ASKTGGMNTEAF

clone size: many
D gene: .
V gene: TRBV5-5
CDR3 protein: ASSLVSGRLFGGELF

clone size: .
D gene: .
V gene: TRBV20-1
CDR3 protein: SAGRAHEQY

clone size: few
D gene: TRBD1
V gene: TRBV7-9
CDR3 protein: ASSSYRDRSAGELF

clone size: once
D gene: .
V gene: TRBV5-1
CDR3 protein: ASSTTAEPNYGYT

clone size: .
D gene: .
V gene: TRBV9
CDR3 protein: ASSEFGRTNYGYT